The source of this TCR beta chain is a study of shared clonotypes between healthy human individuals. Trimming removed 4 bases from V and 1 base from J, with 12 bases in between. In germline, CDR1 is SGHRS, CDR2 YFSETQ. CDR3 length: 16 amino acids. This clone came up once. Genomic DNA of each subset was evenly split across several immunoSEQ plates. Around 300 ng DNA, some 30,000 T cell genomes, went into unsorted PBMC replicate PCRs. Source study methods: Filtering differed for immunoSEQ, which gave only junction sequences without quality scores. Produced via immunoSEQ multiplex PCR; TCRdb's table is partial and in-frame only. V and J calls plus clone size are reproduced from that table; the DNA served to infer D and trimming. The table lists 450,000 to 500,000 clones, 79% of them singletons.

The rearrangement joins TRBV5-1 to TRBJ2-6; D ambiguous. Sequenced sample: PBMCs. This TCR came from a woman in her 40s in good health. Some clones in this sample may be carry-over from other donors' samples. This chain's CDR3 is CASSLGTLSGANVLTF. For the CDR3, the DNA is TGCGCCAGCAGCCTAGGAACCTTGTCTGGGGCCAACGTCCTGACTTTC.